Below, one T cell receptor (beta chain) is given with its context. Its antigen is undetermined. Starting material for each TCR library was about 3,500 ng of total RNA. Each sample had eight separate cDNA synthesis reactions. TCRdb re-called the 5' RACE reads and gives one entry per CDR3 protein, without DNA. The sample has about 300,000 distinct CDR3 sequences; the top ten hold 5% to 6%. The data stem from a study of monozygotic twins with inflammatory bowel disease. Regarding the study as a whole: Evidence failed to back one strong IBD-linked signal or clonotype.

The CDR3 consists of 12 residues. Germline V lookup: CDR1 SQVTM, CDR2 ANQGSEA. This chain joins TRBV29-1 and TRBJ1-1; TCRdb lists TRBD1, though no DNA is available to test this call. Specimen: blood. The sequence was collected from a human donor with ulcerative colitis or Crohn's disease, or a healthy co-twin of an affected twin (not recorded which). The CDR3 loop reads CSADTGSAEAFF.